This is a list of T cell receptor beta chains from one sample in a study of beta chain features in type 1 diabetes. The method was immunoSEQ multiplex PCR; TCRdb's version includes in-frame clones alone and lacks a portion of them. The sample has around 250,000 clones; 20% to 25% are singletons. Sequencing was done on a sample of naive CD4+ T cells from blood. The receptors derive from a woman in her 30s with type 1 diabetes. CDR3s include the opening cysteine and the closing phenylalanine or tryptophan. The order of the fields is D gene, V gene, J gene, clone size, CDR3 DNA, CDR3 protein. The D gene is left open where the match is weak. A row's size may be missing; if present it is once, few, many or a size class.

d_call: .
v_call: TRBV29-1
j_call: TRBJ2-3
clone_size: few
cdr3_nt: TGCAGCGTTACTGGGGGGGCGTTTGATACGCAGTATTTT
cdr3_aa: CSVTGGAFDTQYF

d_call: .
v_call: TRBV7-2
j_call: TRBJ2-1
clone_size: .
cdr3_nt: TGTGCCAGCAGCTTAGTTCCCGACGGTTCAGGTGAGCAGTTCTTC
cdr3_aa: CASSLVPDGSGEQFF

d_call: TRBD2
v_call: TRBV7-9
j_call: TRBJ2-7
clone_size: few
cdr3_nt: TGTGCCAGCAGCTTAAGCGGGAGGGTCCACGAGCAGTACTTC
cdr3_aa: CASSLSGRVHEQYF

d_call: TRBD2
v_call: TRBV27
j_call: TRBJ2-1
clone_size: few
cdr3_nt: TGTGCCAGCAGTTCTCCGACTAGCGGGTCGTACAATGAGCAGTTCTTC
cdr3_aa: CASSSPTSGSYNEQFF

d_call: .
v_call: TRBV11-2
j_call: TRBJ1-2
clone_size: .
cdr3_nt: TGTGCCAGCAGCTCGCCGGGACAATGGGATGGCTACACCTTC
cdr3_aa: CASSSPGQWDGYTF

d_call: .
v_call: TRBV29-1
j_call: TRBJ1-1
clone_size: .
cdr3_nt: TGCAGCGTAACCCGATGGGGCAGGCAGAACACTGAAGCTTTCTTT
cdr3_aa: CSVTRWGRQNTEAFF

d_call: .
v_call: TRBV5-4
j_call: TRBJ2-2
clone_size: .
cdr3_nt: TGTGCCAGCAGCTTGGACAGGGGGGTAGCGGGAGTAAACACCGGGGAGCTGTTTTTT
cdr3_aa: CASSLDRGVAGVNTGELFF

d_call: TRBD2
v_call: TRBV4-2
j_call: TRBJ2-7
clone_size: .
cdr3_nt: TGTGCCAGCAGCCAAGATCTTACTAGCGGGAGGCACGAGCAGTACTTC
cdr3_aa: CASSQDLTSGRHEQYF

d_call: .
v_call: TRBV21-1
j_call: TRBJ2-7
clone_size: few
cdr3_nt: TGTGCCAGCAGCTCCCCAGGGGGACGGCGGGAGCAGTACTTC
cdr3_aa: CASSSPGGRREQYF

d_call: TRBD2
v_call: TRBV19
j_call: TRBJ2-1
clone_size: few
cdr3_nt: TGTGCCACTCGCGCTAGCGGAGCTTCGAGTGATGAGCAGTTCTTC
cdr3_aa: CATRASGASSDEQFF

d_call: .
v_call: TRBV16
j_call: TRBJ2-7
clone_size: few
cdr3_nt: TGTGCCAGCAGCCAATGGGAGGCTCGCGAGCAGTACTTC
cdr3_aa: CASSQWEAREQYF

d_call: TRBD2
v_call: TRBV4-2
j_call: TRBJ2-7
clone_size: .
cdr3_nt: TGTGCCAGCAAGGGACTAGCGGGAGATTTCTCCGAGCAGTACTTC
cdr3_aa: CASKGLAGDFSEQYF

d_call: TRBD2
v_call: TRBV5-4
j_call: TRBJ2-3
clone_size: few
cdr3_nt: TGTGCCAGCAGCTTAGCGGGAGTAACCGATACGCAGTATTTT
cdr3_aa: CASSLAGVTDTQYF

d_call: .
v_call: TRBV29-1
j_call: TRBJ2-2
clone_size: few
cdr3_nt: TGCAGCTTCACCAAGAGGGATTCGGGCACCGGGGAGCTGTTTTTT
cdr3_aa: CSFTKRDSGTGELFF

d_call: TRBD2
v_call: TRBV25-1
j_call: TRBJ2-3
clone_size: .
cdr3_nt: TGTGCCAGCAGTGTGGGACTAGCGGGGTACACAGATACGCAGTATTTT
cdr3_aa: CASSVGLAGYTDTQYF

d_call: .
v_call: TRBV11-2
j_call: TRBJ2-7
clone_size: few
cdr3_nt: TGTGCCAGCAGCCTACCGACAGGCTCTTCCTACGAGCAGTACTTC
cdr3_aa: CASSLPTGSSYEQYF

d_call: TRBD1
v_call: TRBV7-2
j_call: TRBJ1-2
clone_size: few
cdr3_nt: TGTGCCAGCAGCTCACAGGGGTATGGCTACACCTTC
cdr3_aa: CASSSQGYGYTF

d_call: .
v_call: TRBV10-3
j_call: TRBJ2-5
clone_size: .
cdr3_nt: TGTGCCATCAGTGTACTCAGGGGAGAGGAGACCCAGTACTTC
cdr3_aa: CAISVLRGEETQYF

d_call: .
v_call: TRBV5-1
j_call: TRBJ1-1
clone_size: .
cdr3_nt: TGCGCCAGCAGCTTCAGATATGGCGGGGGTATCGTTACTGAAGCTTTCTTT
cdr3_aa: CASSFRYGGGIVTEAFF

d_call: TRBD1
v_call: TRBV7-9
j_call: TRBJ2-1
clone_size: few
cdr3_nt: TGTGCCGCTGCCGGGACAGGGAACCCAGGGTCTACTCGGGAGCAGTTCTTC
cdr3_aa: CAAAGTGNPGSTREQFF

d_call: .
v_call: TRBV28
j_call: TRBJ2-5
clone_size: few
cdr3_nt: TGTGCCAGCAGTCGAGAGGTTGAGACCCAGTACTTC
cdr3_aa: CASSREVETQYF

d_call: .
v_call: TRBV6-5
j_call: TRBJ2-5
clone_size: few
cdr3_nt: TGTGCCAGCAGGGGCCCAGGCCGTGCCCAGTACTTC
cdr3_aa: CASRGPGRAQYF

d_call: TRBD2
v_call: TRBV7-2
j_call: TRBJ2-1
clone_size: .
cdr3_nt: TGTGCCAGCAGCTTAGGGACTAGCGGGTACAATGAGCAGTTCTTC
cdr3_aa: CASSLGTSGYNEQFF

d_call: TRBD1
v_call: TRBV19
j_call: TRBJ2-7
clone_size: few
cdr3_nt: TGTGCCAGTACCCCCCGGGACAGGGCCTACGAGCAGTACTTC
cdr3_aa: CASTPRDRAYEQYF

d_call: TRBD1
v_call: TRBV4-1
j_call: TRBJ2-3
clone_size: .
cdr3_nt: TGCGCCAGCAGCCTGACAGGGGTCCAAGATACGCAGTATTTT
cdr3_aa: CASSLTGVQDTQYF

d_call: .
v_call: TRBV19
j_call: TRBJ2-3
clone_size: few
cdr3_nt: TGTGCCAGTAGTATCGACAGCGGGAGCACAGATACGCAGTATTTT
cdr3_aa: CASSIDSGSTDTQYF

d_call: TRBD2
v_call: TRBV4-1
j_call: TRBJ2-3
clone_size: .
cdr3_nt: TGCGCCAGCAGCCTTCGCTTCGGGAGGGGGGGCACAGATACGCAGTATTTT
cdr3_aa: CASSLRFGRGGTDTQYF

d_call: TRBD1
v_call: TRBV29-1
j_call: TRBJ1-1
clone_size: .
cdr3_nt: TGCAGCGCGACAGGGTTCAACACTGAAGCTTTCTTT
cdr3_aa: CSATGFNTEAFF

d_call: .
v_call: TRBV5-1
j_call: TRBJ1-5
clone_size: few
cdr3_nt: TGCGCCAGCAGTCGGGACACAAATCAGCCCCAGCATTTT
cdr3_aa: CASSRDTNQPQHF